Listed here are 20 T cell receptor beta chains from one sample, sequenced in a study of tumor and adjacent non-tumor tissue in lung cancer. A modified ARM-PCR protocol with three rounds of nested PCR amplified TCRbeta. In TCRdb, the multiplex PCR reads were re-called with MiXCR into one record per CDR3 protein. The top ten hold 15% of the sample, which has some 84,000 distinct CDR3 sequences, 61% seen once. The template was RNA from unsorted bulk tissue. The sequencing sample was made of lung tumor tissue. The receptors derive from a man aged 65-85 years with non-small cell lung cancer.

The rearrangement uses TRBV6-2 or TRBV6-3 and TRBJ1-2; 7 bases align to TRBD1. The CDR3 extends over 15 amino acids. V dropped 10 bases and J dropped 3; count of bases not matched to a gene: 14. Germline assignment: CDR1 MNHEY and CDR2 SVGEGT. This CDR3 reads CAIRTYQGEDYGYTF. CDR3 DNA: TGTGCCATCAGAACATATCAGGGGGAGGACTATGGCTACACCTTC.

As to this clonotype: One end of the junction does not line up with germline, which may come from a read error. The chain links TRBV6-5 to TRBJ2-5; TRBD2 matches 9 bases. The germline V gene encodes CDR1 MNHEY and CDR2 SVGAGI. The CDR3 has 14 amino acids. This CDR3 reads CVSSRLAVGGTQYF. The DNA for the CDR3 is TGTGTCAGCAGTAGACTAGCGGTGGGAGGGACCCAGTACTTC.

Turning to this clonotype: One junction end does not reproduce the germline sequence, and a read error may be involved. This chain joins TRBV5-5 and TRBJ2-7; 8 bases are shared with TRBD1. This CDR3 comprises 13 residues. Germline assignment: CDR1 SGHKS and CDR2 YYEKEE (reference sequence). The CDR3 DNA reads TGTGCCAGCAGCTGGTCGGGACAGGCGGAGCAGCACTTC. Protein product: CASSWSGQAEQHF.

The chain combines TRBV4-2 with TRBJ2-3, with 8 bases that match TRBD2. Trimming took 11 bases from V and 1 from J; bases not matched to a gene: 14. Germline lookup yields CDR1 LGHNA and CDR2 YNFKEQ. CDR3 length equals 16 residues. The CDR3 loop is CARNQGRGGGTDTQYF. CDR3 nucleotide sequence: TGTGCCCGCAACCAAGGCCGGGGGGGGGGCACAGATACGCAGTATTTT.

As regards this clonotype: The junction does not match germline at one end; this may be a read error. V gene TRBV11-2 combines with J gene TRBJ1-1; D call uncertain. This CDR3 region has 14 residues. The germline CDR1 and CDR2 sequences are SGHAT and FQNNGV. CDR3 residues: CGSSLSSVGTEAFF. CDR3 in DNA: TGTGGCAGCAGCTTATCTAGCGTCGGCACTGAAGCTTTCTTC.

About this clonotype: A much larger clone differs by one base, so this may be a read error. The chain uses TRBV12-3 or TRBV12-4 and TRBJ2-1, with 11 bases that match TRBD2. The CDR3 loop spans 16 amino acids. The chain's CDR3 is CAGSLRGLAVYNEQFF. The CDR3 DNA reads as TGTGCCGGCAGTTTAAGGGGACTAGCGGTGTACAATGAGCAGTTCTTC.

The DNA for the CDR3 is TGCAGTGCTAGTCGGGGGGGACCGCTCCGCAATCAGCCCCAGCATTTT. This sequence encodes CSASRGGPLRNQPQHF. The V and J genes are TRBV20-1 and TRBJ1-5, with D tentatively TRBD1 (5 bases). The V and J ends lost 3 bases and 2 bases respectively, with 17 bases between them. Germline CDR1 is DFQATT and CDR2 is SNEGSKA (reference sequence). The CDR3 is 16 residues long.

The chain recombines TRBV2 with TRBJ2-2; D unclear. Germline V gene sequence: CDR1 SNHLY, CDR2 FYNNEI. The CDR3 runs 16 residues. V was pared by 8 bases and J by 4 bases, with 20 bases between. CDR3 nucleotide sequence: TGTGCCAGCGGGTATAGGTCCCCTTCGGTCACCGGGGAGCTGTTTTTT. Protein product: CASGYRSPSVTGELFF.

The V and J genes are TRBV20-1 and TRBJ2-2; 8 bases match TRBD1. From germline, CDR1 is DFQATT and CDR2 SNEGSKA (reference sequence). V shed 1 base and J 3 bases; nucleotides not matched to a gene: 7. This CDR3 spans 16 amino acids. CDR3: CSARVARQGYTGELFF. The CDR3 nucleotides are TGCAGTGCTAGAGTCGCCAGACAGGGGTACACCGGGGAGCTGTTTTTT.

This clonotype was detected only a few times. J is TRBJ2-1 and V is TRBV7-9; D is undetermined. Trimming removed 1 base at V and 9 bases at J, with 1 base between. This CDR3 comprises 10 residues. Germline V gene data show CDR1 as SEHNR and CDR2 as FQNEAQ (reference sequence). CDR3 DNA sequence: TGTGCCAGCAGCTTAGGTGAGCAGTTCTTC. Its protein is CASSLGEQFF. Complete variable domain (other parts from reference TRBV7-9 and TRBJ2-1): DTGVSQNPRHKITKRGQNVTFRCDPISEHNRLYWYRQTLGQGPEFLTYFQNEAQLEKSRLLSDRFSAERPKGSFSTLEIQRTEQGDSAMYLCASSLGEQFFGPGTRLTVL.

This clonotype came up many times. V gene TRBV11-2 combines with J gene TRBJ1-2, with a possible D match to TRBD1 (6 bases). V dropped 1 base and J dropped 8 bases, with 14 bases sitting between them. The CDR3 is made up of 14 amino acids. Germline V lookup: CDR1 SGHAT, CDR2 FQNNGV. The CDR3 region has the DNA TGTGCCAGCAGCTTAGCGACAGGCTCGAGAGGCTACACCTTC. Amino acids: CASSLATGSRGYTF.

The chain joins TRBV7-9 to TRBJ1-2, with 7 bases identical to TRBD1. The CDR3 consists of 14 residues. Germline CDR1 and CDR2: SEHNR and FQNEAQ (reference sequence). V dropped 5 bases and J dropped 7; count of bases not matched to a gene: 10. This CDR3 reads CASSPQGWKPGYTF. The CDR3 DNA follows: TGTGCCAGCAGCCCACAGGGGTGGAAGCCTGGCTACACCTTC.

As regards this clonotype: Here the CDR3 omits its conserved ending phenylalanine or tryptophan, so a read error is the likely source. The chain is built from TRBV12-3 or TRBV12-4 and TRBJ2-2; tentatively, D is TRBD2 (5 bases). V shed 9 bases and J shed 6 bases, with 8 bases lying between them. The CDR3 has 11 amino acids. DNA for the CDR3: TGTGCCAGAGAGGGAGCCGGGGAGCTGTTTTCT. Translating it yields CAREGAGELFS.

The chain recombines TRBV28 with TRBJ2-1; D may be TRBD1 (6 bases). Trimming cost V 9 bases and J 4 bases, with 13 bases left between them. CDR1 and CDR2 (germline): MDHEN, SYDVKM. The CDR3 sequence is 13 residues long. The CDR3 protein is CASIRDIYNEQFF. CDR3 in DNA: TGTGCCAGTATTCGGGACATATACAATGAGCAGTTCTTC.

This clonotype occurred a few times. The chain links TRBV29-1 to TRBJ2-3; D uncertain. The CDR3 extends over 11 amino acids. CDR1 is SQVTM, CDR2 ANQGSEA, per germline. Trimming cost V 6 bases and J 5 bases, with 9 bases left between them. The CDR3 DNA sequence: TGCAGCGTACGACTGGGAGATACGCAGTATTTT. Amino acid sequence: CSVRLGDTQYF.

With regard to this clonotype: This could be a read error, since a much larger clone is one nucleotide away. The chain employs TRBV5-6 and TRBJ2-3; D unresolved. The CDR3 is 15 amino acids. Germline values: CDR1 SGHDT, CDR2 YYEEEE. The CDR3 coding sequence is TGTGTCAGCAGCTTGGGCCCGCGATCCACAGATACGCAGTATTTT. Protein: CVSSLGPRSTDTQYF.

The table lists this clonotype with many counts. J is TRBJ1-1 and V is TRBV29-1; tentative D call: TRBD1 (5 bases). Germline CDR1 and CDR2: SQVTM and ANQGSEA. The CDR3 spans 15 residues. V was clipped by 3 bases and J by 0 bases, with 14 bases between them. CDR3: CSVEGVRQMNTEAFF. The CDR3 DNA is TGCAGCGTTGAGGGTGTTCGACAGATGAACACTGAAGCTTTCTTT.

As regards this clonotype: One end of the junction does not line up with germline, which may come from a read error. This chain links TRBV12-3 or TRBV12-4 with TRBJ2-7; D is perhaps TRBD1 or TRBD2 (5 bases each). The CDR3 contains 14 residues. The CDR3 reads CTSRLKGTSYEQYF. The CDR3 DNA is TGTACCAGCAGATTAAAGGGGACCTCCTACGAGCAGTACTTC.

The chain combines TRBV20-1 with TRBJ2-1; D gene unclear. The germline CDR1 and CDR2 sequences are DFQATT and SNEGSKA (reference sequence). This CDR3 spans 16 amino acids. Trimming pared 6 bases from V and 6 bases from J, leaving 24 bases between. The CDR3 DNA reads TGCAGTGCCATACAGTCCGGAACACCTCGAGGCAATGAGCAGTTCTTC. Encoded protein: CSAIQSGTPRGNEQFF.

This clonotype was detected ten times or more. The rearrangement links TRBV4-1 to TRBJ2-7; no firm D call. Germline V gene sequence: CDR1 MGHRA, CDR2 YSYEKL. The CDR3 contains 16 residues. V was cut by 0 bases and J by 3 bases, with 15 bases left in between. This chain's CDR3 is CASSQDPGQGDYEQYF. CDR3 nucleotide sequence: TGCGCCAGCAGCCAAGACCCCGGGCAAGGTGACTACGAGCAGTACTTC.